The next 12 T cell receptor beta chains were all read from a single sample in a study of T cells in Graves' hyperthyroidism and ophthalmopathy. TCR beta CDR3 regions were amplified from RNA transcripts. The study used the HTBI primer set for a first-round RT-PCR of the TCR CDR3. TCRdb itself ran the multiplex PCR reads through MiXCR, one entry per CDR3 protein. The sample has 550,000 to 700,000 distinct CDR3 sequences, roughly 14% seen once. Material for sequencing was blood. These TCRs come from a woman in her 40s with Graves' ophthalmopathy.

This clonotype has at least ten counts. The chain combines TRBV29-1 with TRBJ1-1, with TRBD1 identical over 8 bases. Germline loops: CDR1 SQVTM, CDR2 ANQGSEA. This CDR3 spans 13 amino acids. V was clipped by 0 bases and J by 11 bases; unmatched bases: 8. The CDR3 DNA is TGCAGCGTTGAAGAGGCAGGGGGCCTTAGGGCTTTCTTT. It is translated as CSVEEAGGLRAFF.

This clonotype was seen ten or more times. V and J are TRBV20-1 and TRBJ1-2; D is ambiguous. Germline loops: CDR1 DFQATT, CDR2 SNEGSKA (reference sequence). The length of the CDR3 is 14 residues. V lost 5 bases, J lost 3 bases, and 16 bases lay in between. CDR3 protein: CSAARREDYYGYTF. CDR3 in DNA: TGCAGTGCTGCCCGTAGGGAAGACTACTATGGCTACACCTTC.

The rearrangement uses TRBV27 and TRBJ1-1; the D is unclear. V was clipped by 4 bases and J by 7 bases, with 13 bases between them. The CDR3 loop spans 13 amino acids. CDR1 and CDR2 (germline): MNHEY, SMNVEV (reference sequence). In nucleotides, the CDR3 is TGTGCCAGCAGTTCCACCGCTGCGTATGAAGCTTTCTTT. Translating it yields CASSSTAAYEAFF.

This clonotype was observed many times. The genes are TRBV27 and TRBJ2-2; 15 bases fit TRBD2. The V and J ends lost 5 bases and 7 bases, in that order; junction bases with no gene match: 5. Germline loops: CDR1 MNHEY, CDR2 SMNVEV (reference sequence). This CDR3 comprises 16 residues. This chain's CDR3 is CASSPGLAGGIGELFF. The CDR3 bases are TGTGCCAGCAGTCCTGGACTAGCGGGAGGGATCGGGGAGCTGTTTTTT.

The chain uses TRBV20-1 and TRBJ2-7; D possibly corresponds to TRBD1 (6 bases). The CDR3 sequence is 13 residues long. CDR1 is DFQATT, CDR2 SNEGSKA, per germline (reference sequence). V was cut by 1 base and J by 4 bases, with 11 bases left in between. The CDR3 reads CSARGTEHYEQYF. The CDR3 bases are TGCAGTGCTAGAGGGACAGAACATTACGAGCAGTACTTC.

This clonotype was recorded many times. The chain is built from TRBV28 and TRBJ2-5; D is ambiguous. The length of the CDR3 is 12 residues. The germline CDR1 and CDR2 sequences are MDHEN and SYDVKM. V lost 4 bases and J 7 bases, leaving 10 bases between the germline ends. The CDR3 spells CASSYTPGTQYF. DNA of the CDR3: TGTGCCAGCAGTTATACCCCCGGGACCCAGTACTTC.

This rearrangement joins TRBV19 to TRBJ1-3; D not resolved. Germline V gene data show CDR1 as LNHDA and CDR2 as SQIVND (reference sequence). V lost 5 bases and J 0 bases, leaving 8 bases between the germline ends. The CDR3 loop spans 14 amino acids. The CDR3 coding sequence is TGTGCCAGTAGTGAGACGGACTCTGGAAACACCATATATTTT. Residues: CASSETDSGNTIYF.

The chain recombines TRBV4-3 with TRBJ1-6; D gene uncertain. The CDR3 is 16 residues long. Germline values: CDR1 LGHNA, CDR2 YSLEER. V was clipped by 2 bases and J by 0 bases, with 8 bases between them. The CDR3 region is CASSQYTSSYNSPLHF. The CDR3 DNA is TGCGCCAGCAGCCAATACACGAGCTCCTATAATTCACCCCTCCACTTT.

At least ten counts were recorded for this clonotype. The V call is TRBV30, the J call TRBJ2-7; no reliable D call. Germline V gene data show CDR1 as GTSNPN and CDR2 as SVGIG (reference sequence). The CDR3 has 13 amino acids. Trimming took off 2 bases at V and 7 bases at J, with 15 bases between the two ends. CDR3: CAWSLGWQGEQYF. The CDR3 DNA sequence: TGTGCCTGGAGTTTAGGCTGGCAAGGAGAGCAGTACTTC. Filled out from reference TRBV30 and TRBJ2-7, the complete variable domain reads SQTIHQWPATLVQPVGSPLSLECTVEGTSNPNLYWYRQAAGRGLQLLFYSVGIGQISSEVPQNLSASRPQDRQFILSSKKLLLSDSGFYLCAWSLGWQGEQYFGPGTRLTVT.

This clonotype showed up many times. The CDR3 bases are TGTGCCAGCAGTTTATACAGGGTCACTGAAGCTTTCTTT. This gives the protein CASSLYRVTEAFF. The rearrangement joins TRBV27 to TRBJ1-1; D might be TRBD1 (6 bases). V was trimmed by 1 base and J by 4 bases, leaving 7 bases between them. Germline V gene data show CDR1 as MNHEY and CDR2 as SMNVEV (reference sequence). This CDR3 region has 13 residues.

This clonotype was recorded many times. The J gene is TRBJ2-2, the V gene TRBV27, with D possibly matching TRBD1 (7 bases). The CDR3 covers 13 residues. Looked up from germline, CDR1 is MNHEY and CDR2 is SMNVEV (reference sequence). Trimming pared 10 bases from V and 5 bases from J, leaving 14 bases between. DNA for the CDR3: TGTGCCACCAGGGGGGAAGGAACCGGGGAGCTGTTTTTT. This codes for CATRGEGTGELFF.

This clonotype showed up many times. The chain uses TRBV6-2 or TRBV6-3 and TRBJ2-7, with D perhaps matching TRBD2 (6 bases). Germline-derived CDR1 and CDR2 are MNHEY and SVGEGT. The CDR3 is made up of 14 amino acids. The V end was cut by 0 bases, the J end by 6 bases, with 12 bases between. The CDR3 nucleotides read TGTGCCAGCAGTTACTCAGGGACTCCAGGCGAGCAGTACTTC. It is translated as CASSYSGTPGEQYF.